The 4 T cell receptor beta chains given below trace back to one sample, sequenced in a study of identical twins. TCRdb re-called the 5' RACE reads with MiXCR, one entry per CDR3 protein. The data contain around 250,000 distinct CDR3 sequences, approximately 8.6% of them seen just once; the ten biggest clones take up 3% to 3.5%. These data were also filed under a second study, of yellow fever vaccine responses in identical twins.

What was sequenced was CD8+ T cells sorted from blood. These receptors were obtained from a woman aged 18 to 35 in good health.

The gene calls are TRBV9 and TRBJ2-6; D remains ambiguous. This CDR3 spans 16 amino acids. V was shortened by 1 base and J by 3 bases, with 11 bases between the two germline ends. The germline V gene encodes CDR1 SGDLS and CDR2 YYNGEE. CDR3 amino acids: CASSVFPFGGANVLTF. The CDR3 DNA is TGTGCCAGCAGCGTATTCCCCTTTGGTGGGGCCAACGTCCTGACTTTC.

The rearrangement uses TRBV29-1 and TRBJ2-3, with D possibly being TRBD2 (6 bases). Germline CDR1 is SQVTM and CDR2 is ANQGSEA. This CDR3 is 13 amino acids long. V lost 5 bases to trimming and J lost 5 bases, with 14 bases between them. The CDR3: CSVLKAGRDTQYF. CDR3 DNA: TGCAGCGTTCTCAAAGCGGGCAGAGATACGCAGTATTTT.

This chain connects TRBV29-1 to TRBJ2-2; TRBD2 agrees at 9 bases. The CDR3 contains 15 residues. V was clipped by 4 bases and J by 8 bases; unmatched bases: 11. The germline CDR1 and CDR2 sequences are SQVTM and ANQGSEA. This CDR3 reads CSVVVVAGVWGELFF. Here the CDR3 DNA reads TGCAGCGTTGTTGTGGTAGCGGGAGTGTGGGGGGAGCTGTTTTTT.

The chain links TRBV21-1 to TRBJ2-7; the D call TRBD2 from the table was never checked on the DNA. TRBV21-1 is deemed a pseudogene. CDR3 length: 15 amino acids. CDR3 nucleotide sequence: TGTGCCAGCAGCAAAGTACTAGCGGGAGAATACGAGCAGTACTTC. Translation gives CASSKVLAGEYEQYF.